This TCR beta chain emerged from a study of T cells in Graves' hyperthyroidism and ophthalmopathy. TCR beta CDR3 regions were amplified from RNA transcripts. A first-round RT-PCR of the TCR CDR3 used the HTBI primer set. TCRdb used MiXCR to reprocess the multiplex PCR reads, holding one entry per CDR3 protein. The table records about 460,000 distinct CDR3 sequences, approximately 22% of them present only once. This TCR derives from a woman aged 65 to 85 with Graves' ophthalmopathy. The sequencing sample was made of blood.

CDR3 protein: CASSGGGFWREPYNEQFF. The DNA of the CDR3 is TGTGCCAGCAGTGGGGGGGGGTTCTGGCGGGAGCCCTACAATGAGCAGTTCTTC. V gene TRBV6-2 or TRBV6-3 combines with J gene TRBJ2-1; 7 nucleotides match TRBD2. With 5 bases clipped from V and 2 bases from J, the junction kept 15 bases outside the gene matches. Germline CDR1 reads MNHEY; CDR2 reads SVGEGT. The CDR3 covers 18 residues.